This record covers a single TCR beta chain. One end of the junction does not line up with germline, which may come from a read error. The CDR3 extends over 15 amino acids. CDR1 and CDR2 from the germline V gene are LNHDA and SQIVND (reference sequence). The authors' processing: How many nucleated cells were present was estimated from reference gene primer amplification. Produced via immunoSEQ multiplex PCR; TCRdb's table is partial and in-frame only. For V, J and clone size, that table is used; D and trimming come from the DNA. The sample comprises roughly 290,000 clones, 80% to 85% of which are singletons, and 15% to 19% rests with the top ten. These data come from a study of blood T cell repertoires in COVID-19. Study overall: The cDNA or gDNA used as material had been derived from T cells, B-cell-depleted T cells, or PBMCs.

Source material: peripheral blood. This TCR was recovered from a person between 65 and 79 years old with COVID-19, enrolled during active disease. The chain has TRBV19 and TRBJ1-6, with a tentative D call TRBD1 (5 bases). The chain's CDR3 is CASSIGRGKNSPLYF. CDR3 sequence (DNA): TGTGCCAGTAGTATAGGGCGGGGGAAGAATTCACCCCTCTACTTT.